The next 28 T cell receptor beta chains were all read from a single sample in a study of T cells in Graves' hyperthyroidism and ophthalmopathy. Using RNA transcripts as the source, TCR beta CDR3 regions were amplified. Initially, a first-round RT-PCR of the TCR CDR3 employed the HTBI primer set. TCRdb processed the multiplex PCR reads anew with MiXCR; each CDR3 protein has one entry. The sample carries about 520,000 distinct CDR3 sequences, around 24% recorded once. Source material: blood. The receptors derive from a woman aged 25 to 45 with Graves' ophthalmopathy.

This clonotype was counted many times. CDR3 coding DNA: TGTGCCAGCAGTTCCTTCACAGGGATCACCTTC. This codes for CASSSFTGITF. The V call is TRBV5-8, the J call TRBJ1-2; D is possibly TRBD1 (6 bases). The CDR3 totals 11 residues. CDR1 and CDR2 (germline): SGHTS, YDEGEE. The V gene lost 5 bases and the J gene lost 13 bases, with 15 bases spanning the gap.

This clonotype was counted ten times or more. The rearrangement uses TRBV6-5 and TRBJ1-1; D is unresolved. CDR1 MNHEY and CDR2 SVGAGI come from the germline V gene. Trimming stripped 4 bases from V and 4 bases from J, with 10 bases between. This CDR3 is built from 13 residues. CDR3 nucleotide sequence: TGTGCCAGCAGTTCTGAGGGCGGCACTGAAGCTTTCTTT. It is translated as CASSSEGGTEAFF.

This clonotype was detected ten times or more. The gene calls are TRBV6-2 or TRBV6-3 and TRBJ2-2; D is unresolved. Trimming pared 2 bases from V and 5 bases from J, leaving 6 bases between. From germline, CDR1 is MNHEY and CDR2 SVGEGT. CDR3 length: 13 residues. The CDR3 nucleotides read TGTGCCAGCAGTTACCTACTAACCGGGGAGCTGTTTTTT. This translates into CASSYLLTGELFF.

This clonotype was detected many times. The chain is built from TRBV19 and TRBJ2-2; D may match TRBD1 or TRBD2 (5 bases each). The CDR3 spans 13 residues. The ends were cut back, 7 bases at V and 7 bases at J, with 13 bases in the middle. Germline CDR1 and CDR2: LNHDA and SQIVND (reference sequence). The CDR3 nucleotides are TGTGCCAGTAACGCCAGGGACCACGGGGAGCTGTTTTTT. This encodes CASNARDHGELFF.

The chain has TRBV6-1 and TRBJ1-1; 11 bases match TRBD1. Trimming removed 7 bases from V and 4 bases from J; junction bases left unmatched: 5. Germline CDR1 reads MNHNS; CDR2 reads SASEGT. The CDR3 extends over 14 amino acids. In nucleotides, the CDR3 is TGTGCCAGCATAGTTGGGACAGGGGGCACTGAAGCTTTCTTT. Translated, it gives CASIVGTGGTEAFF.

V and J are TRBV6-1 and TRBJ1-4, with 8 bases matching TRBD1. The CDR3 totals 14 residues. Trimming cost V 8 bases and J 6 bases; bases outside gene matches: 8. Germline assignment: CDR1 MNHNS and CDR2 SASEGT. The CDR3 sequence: CASENGQGDEKLFF. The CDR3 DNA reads TGTGCCAGCGAGAATGGACAGGGCGATGAAAAACTGTTTTTT.

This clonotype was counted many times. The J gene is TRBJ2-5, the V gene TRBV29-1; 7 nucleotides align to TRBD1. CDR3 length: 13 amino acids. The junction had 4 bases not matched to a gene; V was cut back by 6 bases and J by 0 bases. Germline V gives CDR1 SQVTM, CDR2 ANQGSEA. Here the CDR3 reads CSVHTGDQETQYF. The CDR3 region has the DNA TGCAGCGTGCACACAGGGGACCAAGAGACCCAGTACTTC.

The CDR3 DNA is TGTGCCAGCAGTCGCAGGGTGGATCAGCCCCAGCATTTT. It encodes CASSRRVDQPQHF. The chain couples TRBV6-1 to TRBJ1-5, with TRBD1 as a possible D gene (5 bases). Germline V gives CDR1 MNHNS, CDR2 SASEGT. CDR3 length: 13 residues. V lost 5 bases and J 5 bases, leaving 10 bases between the germline ends.

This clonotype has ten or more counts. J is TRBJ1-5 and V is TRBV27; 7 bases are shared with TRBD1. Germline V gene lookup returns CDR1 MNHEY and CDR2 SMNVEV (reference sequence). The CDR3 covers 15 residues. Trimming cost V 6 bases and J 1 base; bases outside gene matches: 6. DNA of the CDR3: TGTGCCAGCAGAACGACAGGGCGGAGCAATCAGCCCCAGCATTTT. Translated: CASRTTGRSNQPQHF.

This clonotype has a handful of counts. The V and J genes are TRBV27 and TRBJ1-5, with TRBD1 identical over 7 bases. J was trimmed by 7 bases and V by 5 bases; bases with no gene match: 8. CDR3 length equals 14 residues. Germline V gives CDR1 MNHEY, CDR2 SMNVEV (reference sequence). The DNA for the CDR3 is TGTGCCAGCAGTCCAGACAGGGTTGAACAGCCCCAGCATTTT. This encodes CASSPDRVEQPQHF.

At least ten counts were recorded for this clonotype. In DNA, the CDR3 is TGTGCCAGCAGTTTGGTACAGGGGGTAAATCAGCCCCAGCATTTT. Its protein product is CASSLVQGVNQPQHF. The chain links TRBV12-3 or TRBV12-4 to TRBJ1-5; 8 nucleotides agree with TRBD1. CDR3 length equals 15 residues. With V trimmed by 3 bases and J by 4 bases, 5 bases remained unmatched.

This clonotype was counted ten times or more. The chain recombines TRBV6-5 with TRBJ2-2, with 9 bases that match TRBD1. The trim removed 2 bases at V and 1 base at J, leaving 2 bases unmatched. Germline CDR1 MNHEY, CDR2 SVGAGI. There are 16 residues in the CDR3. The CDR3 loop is CASSYGGQGNTGELFF. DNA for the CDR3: TGTGCCAGCAGTTACGGGGGACAGGGGAACACCGGGGAGCTGTTTTTT.

The CDR3 loop reads CASSSVFHTGTSNQPQHF. CDR3 nucleotide sequence: TGTGCCAGCAGTTCCGTTTTTCACACAGGGACGAGCAATCAGCCCCAGCATTTT. The chain recombines TRBV28 with TRBJ1-5; TRBD1 might be the D (6 bases). Germline CDR1 MDHEN, CDR2 SYDVKM. The CDR3 is 18 amino acids. V dropped 4 bases and J dropped 1 base, with 20 bases sitting between them.

In DNA form, the CDR3 reads TGTGCCAGCAGTCCCGCTCCCCTAGAGCAGTACTTC. The encoded protein is CASSPAPLEQYF. V and J are TRBV28 and TRBJ2-7; no firm D call. The CDR3 extends over 12 amino acids. The V end was cut by 5 bases, the J end by 7 bases, with 12 bases between. The germline V gene has CDR1 MDHEN and CDR2 SYDVKM.

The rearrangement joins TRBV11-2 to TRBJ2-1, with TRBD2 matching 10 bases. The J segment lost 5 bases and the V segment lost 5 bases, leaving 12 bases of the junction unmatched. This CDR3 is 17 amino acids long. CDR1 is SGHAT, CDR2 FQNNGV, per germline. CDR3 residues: CASSQLRQRGGNNEQFF. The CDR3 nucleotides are TGTGCCAGCAGCCAATTAAGACAGCGGGGGGGAAACAATGAGCAGTTCTTC.

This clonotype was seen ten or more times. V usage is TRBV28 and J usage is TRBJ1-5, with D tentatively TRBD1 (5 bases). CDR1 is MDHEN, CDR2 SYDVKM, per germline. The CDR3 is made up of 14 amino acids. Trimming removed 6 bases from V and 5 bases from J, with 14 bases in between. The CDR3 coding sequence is TGTGCCAGCAGCTTCTGGGCAGGGTATCAGCCCCAGCATTTT. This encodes CASSFWAGYQPQHF.

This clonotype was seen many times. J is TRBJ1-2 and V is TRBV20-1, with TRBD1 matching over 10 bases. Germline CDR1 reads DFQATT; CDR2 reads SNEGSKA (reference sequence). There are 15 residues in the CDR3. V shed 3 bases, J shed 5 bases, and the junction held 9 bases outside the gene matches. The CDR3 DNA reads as TGCAGTGCTAGTCGGCGACAGGGGGCCCGGTATGGCTACACCTTC. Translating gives CSASRRQGARYGYTF.

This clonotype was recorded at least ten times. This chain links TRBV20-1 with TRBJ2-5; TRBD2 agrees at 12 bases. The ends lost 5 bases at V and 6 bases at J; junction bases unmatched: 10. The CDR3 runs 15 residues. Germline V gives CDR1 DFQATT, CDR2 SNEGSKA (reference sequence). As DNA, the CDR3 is TGCAGTGCTCGGGAGCCGACTAGCGGGGGACAGACCCAGTACTTC. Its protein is CSAREPTSGGQTQYF.

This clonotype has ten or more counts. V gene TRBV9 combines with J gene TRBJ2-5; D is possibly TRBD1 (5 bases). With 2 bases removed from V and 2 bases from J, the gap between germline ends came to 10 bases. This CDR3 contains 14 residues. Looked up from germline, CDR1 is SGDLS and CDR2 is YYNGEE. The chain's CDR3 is CASSVPDTQETQYF. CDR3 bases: TGTGCCAGCAGCGTTCCGGACACTCAAGAGACCCAGTACTTC.

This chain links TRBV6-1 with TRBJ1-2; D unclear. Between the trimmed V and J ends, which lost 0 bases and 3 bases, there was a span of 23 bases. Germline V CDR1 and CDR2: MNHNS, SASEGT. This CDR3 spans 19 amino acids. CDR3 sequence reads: CASSEARWAFEYLYYGYTF. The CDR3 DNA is TGTGCCAGCAGTGAAGCGCGGTGGGCTTTTGAGTACCTCTACTATGGCTACACCTTC.

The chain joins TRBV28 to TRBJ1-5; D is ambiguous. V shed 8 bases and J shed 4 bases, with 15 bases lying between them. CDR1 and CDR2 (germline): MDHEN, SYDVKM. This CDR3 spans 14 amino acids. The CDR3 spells CASRPVFHNQPQHF. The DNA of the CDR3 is TGTGCCAGCCGACCGGTCTTCCATAATCAGCCCCAGCATTTT.

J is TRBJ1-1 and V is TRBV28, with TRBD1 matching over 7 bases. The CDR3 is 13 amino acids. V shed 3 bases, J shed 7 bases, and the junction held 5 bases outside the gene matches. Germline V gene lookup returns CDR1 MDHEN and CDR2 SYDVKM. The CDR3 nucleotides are TGTGCCAGCAGTTTGGGTCGGACAGGTGAAGCTTTCTTT. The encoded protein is CASSLGRTGEAFF. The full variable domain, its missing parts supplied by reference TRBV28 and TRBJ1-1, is DVKVTQSSRYLVKRTGEKVFLECVQDMDHENMFWYRQDPGLGLRLIYFSYDVKMKEKGDIPEGYSVSREKKERFSLILESASTNQTSMYLCASSLGRTGEAFFGQGTRLTVV.

CDR3 protein: CSAPGLAGGGETQYF. The DNA for the CDR3 is TGCAGTGCTCCTGGACTAGCGGGGGGGGGAGAGACCCAGTACTTC. The chain combines TRBV20-1 with TRBJ2-5, with 15 positions matching TRBD2. Germline V CDR1 and CDR2: DFQATT, SNEGSKA (reference sequence). V lost 5 bases to trimming and J lost 4 bases; unmatched junction nucleotides: 5. This CDR3 spans 15 amino acids.

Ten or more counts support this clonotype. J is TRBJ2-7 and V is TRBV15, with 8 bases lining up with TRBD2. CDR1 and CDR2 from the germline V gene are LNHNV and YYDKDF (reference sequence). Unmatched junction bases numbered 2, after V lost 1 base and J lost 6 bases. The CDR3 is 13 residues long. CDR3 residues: CATSRVRGGEQYF. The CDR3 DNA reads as TGTGCCACCAGCAGAGTACGGGGGGGCGAGCAGTACTTC.

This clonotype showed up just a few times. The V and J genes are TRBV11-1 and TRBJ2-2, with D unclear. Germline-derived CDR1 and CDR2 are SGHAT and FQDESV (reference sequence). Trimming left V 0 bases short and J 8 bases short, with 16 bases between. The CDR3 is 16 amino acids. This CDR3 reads CASSLAGPEQLGELFF. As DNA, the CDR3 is TGTGCCAGCAGCTTAGCGGGCCCAGAACAACTGGGGGAGCTGTTTTTT.

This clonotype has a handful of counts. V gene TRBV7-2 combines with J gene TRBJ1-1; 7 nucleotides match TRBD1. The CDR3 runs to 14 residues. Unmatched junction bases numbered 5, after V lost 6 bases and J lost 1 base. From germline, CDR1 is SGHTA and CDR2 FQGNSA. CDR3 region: CASRTGQRNTEAFF. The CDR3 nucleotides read TGTGCCAGCAGAACGGGACAGCGGAACACTGAAGCTTTCTTT.

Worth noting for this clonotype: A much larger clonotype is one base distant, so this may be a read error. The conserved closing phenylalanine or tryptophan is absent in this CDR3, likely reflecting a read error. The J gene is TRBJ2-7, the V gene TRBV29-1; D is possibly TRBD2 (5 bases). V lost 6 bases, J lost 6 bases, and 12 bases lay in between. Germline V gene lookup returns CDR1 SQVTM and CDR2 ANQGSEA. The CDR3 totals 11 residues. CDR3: CSVETRGEQYY. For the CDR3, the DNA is TGCAGCGTAGAGACACGGGGCGAGCAGTACTAC.

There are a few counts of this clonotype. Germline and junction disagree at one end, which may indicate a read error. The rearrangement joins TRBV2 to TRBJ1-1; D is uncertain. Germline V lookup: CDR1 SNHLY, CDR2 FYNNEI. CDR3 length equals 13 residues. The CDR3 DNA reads TGTGCCTGCAGTTCTGACCGGGACACTGAAGCTTTCTTT. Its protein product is CACSSDRDTEAFF.